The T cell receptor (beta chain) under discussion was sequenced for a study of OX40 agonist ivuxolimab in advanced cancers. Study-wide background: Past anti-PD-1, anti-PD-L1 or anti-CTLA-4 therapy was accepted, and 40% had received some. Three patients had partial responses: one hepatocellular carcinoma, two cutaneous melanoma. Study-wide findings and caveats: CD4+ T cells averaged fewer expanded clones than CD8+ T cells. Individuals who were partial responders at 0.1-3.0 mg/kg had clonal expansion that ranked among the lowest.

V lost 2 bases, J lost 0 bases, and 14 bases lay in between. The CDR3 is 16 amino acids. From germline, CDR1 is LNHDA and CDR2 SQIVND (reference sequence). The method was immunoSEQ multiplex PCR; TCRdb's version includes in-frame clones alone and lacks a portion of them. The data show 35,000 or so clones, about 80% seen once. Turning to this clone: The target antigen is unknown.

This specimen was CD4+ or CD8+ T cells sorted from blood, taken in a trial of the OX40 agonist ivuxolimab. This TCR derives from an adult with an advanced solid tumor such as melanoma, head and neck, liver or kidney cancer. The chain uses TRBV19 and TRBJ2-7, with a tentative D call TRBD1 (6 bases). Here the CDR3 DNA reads TGTGCCAGTAGTATAATTGGGGGACACAGCTCCTACGAGCAGTACTTC. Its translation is CASSIIGGHSSYEQYF.